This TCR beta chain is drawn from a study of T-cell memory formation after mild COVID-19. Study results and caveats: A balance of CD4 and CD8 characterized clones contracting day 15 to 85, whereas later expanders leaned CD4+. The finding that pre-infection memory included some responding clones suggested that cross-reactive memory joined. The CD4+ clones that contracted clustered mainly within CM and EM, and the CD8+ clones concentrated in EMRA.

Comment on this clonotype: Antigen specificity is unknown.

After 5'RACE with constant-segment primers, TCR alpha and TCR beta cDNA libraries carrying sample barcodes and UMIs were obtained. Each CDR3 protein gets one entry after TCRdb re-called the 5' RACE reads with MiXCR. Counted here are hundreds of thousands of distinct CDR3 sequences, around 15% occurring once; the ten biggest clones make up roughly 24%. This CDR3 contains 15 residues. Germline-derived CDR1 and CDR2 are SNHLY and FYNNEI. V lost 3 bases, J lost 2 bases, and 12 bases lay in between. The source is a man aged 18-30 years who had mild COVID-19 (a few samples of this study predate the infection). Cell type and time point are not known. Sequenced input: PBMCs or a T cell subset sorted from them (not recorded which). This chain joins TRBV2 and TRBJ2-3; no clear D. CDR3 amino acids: CASSDRLRNTDTQYF. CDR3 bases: TGTGCCAGCAGTGATCGTTTGAGGAACACAGATACGCAGTATTTT.